Following are 23 T cell receptor beta chains from one sample sequenced in a study of T cell changes during pregnancy in multiple sclerosis. The table came from immunoSEQ multiplex PCR; TCRdb's copy has only in-frame clones and leaves some out. This sample has 38,000 or so clones, with roughly 93% found just once. Source: CD4+ T cells from peripheral blood mononuclear cells, taken in the first trimester of pregnancy. These receptors were taken from a female donor with multiple sclerosis, enrolled in a pregnancy study.

V usage is TRBV11-2 and J usage is TRBJ2-7, with D tentatively TRBD2 (5 bases). The V gene's germline CDR1 is SGHAT and CDR2 FQNNGV. Trimming left V 5 bases short and J 1 base short, with 12 bases between. The CDR3 length is 14 residues. CDR3 amino acids: CASSPLRRSYEQYF. Written as DNA, the CDR3 is TGTGCCAGCAGCCCTCTTAGGAGGTCCTACGAGCAGTACTTC.

The V gene is TRBV11-3, the J gene TRBJ2-7; 12 bases map to TRBD1. V lost 1 base, J lost 4 bases, and 8 bases stayed unmatched. This CDR3 region has 17 residues. In germline, CDR1 is SGHNT, CDR2 YENEEA. The CDR3 region is CASSLGTGTGGVYEQYF. As DNA, the CDR3 is TGTGCCAGCAGCTTAGGAACCGGGACAGGGGGCGTTTACGAGCAGTACTTC.

The chain employs TRBV29-1 and TRBJ1-2, with 8 positions matching TRBD1. Germline CDR1 SQVTM, CDR2 ANQGSEA. The junction had 7 bases not matched to a gene; V was cut back by 6 bases and J by 4 bases. This CDR3 has 13 residues. The CDR3 sequence is CSVDRERIYGYTF. The DNA for the CDR3 is TGCAGCGTGGACAGGGAACGGATCTATGGCTACACCTTC.

This clone showed up just once. The genes are TRBV4-1 and TRBJ2-5; D perhaps matches TRBD2 (5 bases). The length of the CDR3 is 15 residues. The germline CDR1 and CDR2 sequences are MGHRA and YSYEKL. V was cut by 5 bases and J by 3 bases, with 16 bases left in between. CDR3 sequence: CASSWGRGVEETQYF. CDR3 DNA sequence: TGCGCCAGCAGCTGGGGTCGGGGTGTCGAAGAGACCCAGTACTTC.

The V and J genes are TRBV5-1 and TRBJ2-6; D possibly corresponds to TRBD2 (6 bases). This CDR3 has 18 residues. Germline V CDR1 and CDR2: SGHRS, YFSETQ. V was shortened by 7 bases and J by 0 bases, with 20 bases between the two germline ends. DNA of the CDR3: TGCGCCAGCCGGAGGGAGACAGCAGCCCCCTCTGGGGCCAACGTCCTGACTTTC. Translating gives CASRRETAAPSGANVLTF.

This chain links TRBV13 with TRBJ2-2; 9 bases agree with TRBD2. This CDR3 region has 13 residues. Per germline, CDR1 PRHDT and CDR2 FYEKMQ (reference sequence). V dropped 9 bases and J dropped 3; count of bases not matched to a gene: 2. CDR3 nucleotide sequence: TGTGCCAGTTCTAGCGGGGACACCGGGGAGCTGTTTTTT. It specifies CASSSGDTGELFF.

The rearrangement links TRBV18 to TRBJ2-3; 14 nucleotides line up with TRBD2. The V segment lost 3 bases and the J segment 0 bases; nucleotides outside the gene matches: 8. Looked up from germline, CDR1 is KGHSH and CDR2 is LQKENI. This CDR3 region has 19 residues. CDR3 in amino acids: CASSPMGLAGALSTDTQYF. CDR3 coding DNA: TGTGCCAGCTCACCTATGGGACTAGCGGGAGCCTTGAGCACAGATACGCAGTATTTT. The whole variable domain, remainder taken from reference TRBV18 and TRBJ2-3, is NAGVMQNPRHLVRRRGQEARLRCSPMKGHSHVYWYRQLPEEGLKFMVYLQKENIIDESGMPKERFSAEFPKEGPSILRIQQVVRGDSAAYFCASSPMGLAGALSTDTQYFGPGTRLTVL.

The chain couples TRBV5-4 to TRBJ2-7; 7 bases are shared with TRBD1. J gave up 9 bases and V 0 bases, and 6 bases lay outside the gene matches. Germline-derived CDR1 and CDR2 are SGHNT and YYREEE (reference sequence). CDR3 size: 13 residues. CDR3 residues: CASSLAEGGVQYF. The CDR3 DNA follows: TGTGCCAGCAGCTTGGCCGAAGGGGGCGTGCAGTACTTC.

CDR3 in amino acids: CASSPMAARELFF. In nucleotides, the CDR3 is TGTGCCAGCAGCCCGATGGCGGCCCGGGAGCTGTTTTTT. The chain employs TRBV9 and TRBJ2-2; D not certain. This CDR3 is 13 amino acids long. Germline values: CDR1 SGDLS, CDR2 YYNGEE. Between the trimmed V and J ends, which lost 4 bases and 9 bases, there was a span of 13 bases.

The rearrangement uses TRBV6-1 and TRBJ1-2; maybe TRBD1 (5 bases). Germline V gene sequence: CDR1 MNHNS, CDR2 SASEGT. The length of the CDR3 is 12 residues. V lost 2 bases to trimming and J lost 7 bases, with 8 bases between them. The CDR3 nucleotides read TGTGCCAGCAGTGAAATGCAGGGTGGCTACACCTTC. This translates into CASSEMQGGYTF.

The chain couples TRBV30 to TRBJ1-1, with D possibly being TRBD1 (5 bases). CDR1 is GTSNPN, CDR2 SVGIG, per germline (reference sequence). The ends were cut back, 3 bases at V and 1 base at J, with 9 bases in the middle. This CDR3 region has 13 residues. CDR3 nucleotide sequence: TGTGCCTGGAGAAAAACAGGGAACACTGAAGCTTTCTTT. Amino acids: CAWRKTGNTEAFF.

The chain carries TRBV19 and TRBJ1-1; D gene uncertain. This CDR3 spans 14 amino acids. With 2 bases removed from V and 1 base from J, the gap between germline ends came to 8 bases. Per the germline V gene, CDR1 is LNHDA and CDR2 is SQIVND (reference sequence). Here the CDR3 DNA reads TGTGCCAGTAGTATACCCGGCGGGAACACTGAAGCTTTCTTT. It encodes CASSIPGGNTEAFF.

The chain joins TRBV9 to TRBJ2-2; tentatively, D is TRBD2 (6 bases). Germline CDR1 is SGDLS and CDR2 is YYNGEE. The CDR3 extends over 17 amino acids. Trimming removed 4 bases from V and 0 bases from J, with 16 bases in between. DNA of the CDR3: TGTGCCAGCAGCCCCTTCCGAGGGACTCCGAACACCGGGGAGCTGTTTTTT. Residues: CASSPFRGTPNTGELFF.

The genes are TRBV2 and TRBJ1-2; TRBD1 is a possible D gene (5 bases). Germline lookup yields CDR1 SNHLY and CDR2 FYNNEI. The germline V and J ends were trimmed by 3 bases and 7 bases, with 9 bases remaining between them. This CDR3 is built from 12 residues. The CDR3 loop is CASSDGTSGYTF. The DNA of the CDR3 is TGTGCCAGCAGTGATGGGACTTCTGGCTACACCTTC.

The count of this clone is one. The rearrangement uses TRBV7-6 and TRBJ1-4, with TRBD1 matching over 9 bases. The CDR3 is made up of 16 amino acids. J was trimmed by 12 bases and V by 0 bases; bases with no gene match: 11. Germline values: CDR1 SGHVS, CDR2 FNYEAQ. CDR3 DNA sequence: TGTGCCAGCAGCTTAGCGGGAGTGGGACAGGGTGGAGAACTGTTTTTT. Its translation is CASSLAGVGQGGELFF.

The chain combines TRBV18 with TRBJ1-5; D gene ambiguous. V lost 4 bases and J lost 2, with 12 bases in between. This CDR3 has 15 residues. The germline gives CDR1 KGHSH, CDR2 LQKENI. CDR3 sequence reads: CASSHSGPGNQPQHF. Here the CDR3 DNA reads TGTGCCAGCTCACACTCAGGTCCGGGCAATCAGCCCCAGCATTTT. The full variable domain, in which reference TRBV18 and TRBJ1-5 provide the parts outside the CDR3, is NAGVMQNPRHLVRRRGQEARLRCSPMKGHSHVYWYRQLPEEGLKFMVYLQKENIIDESGMPKERFSAEFPKEGPSILRIQQVVRGDSAAYFCASSHSGPGNQPQHFGDGTRLSIL.

The CDR3 DNA reads TGCGCCAGCAGCTTGGTGGCGGGGGCCCGAGAAAAACTGTTTTTT. Translation gives CASSLVAGAREKLFF. The rearrangement links TRBV5-1 to TRBJ1-4; maybe TRBD1 (6 bases). Trimming cost V 0 bases and J 8 bases, with 14 bases left between them. CDR1 is SGHRS and CDR2 is YFSETQ in the germline V gene. The CDR3 is 15 amino acids.

The chain has TRBV10-1 and TRBJ2-2; D is perhaps TRBD2 (6 bases). Per germline, CDR1 WNHNN and CDR2 SYGVQD (reference sequence). Trimming removed 4 bases from V and 5 bases from J, with 8 bases in between. The CDR3 is made up of 13 amino acids. In DNA form, the CDR3 reads TGCGCCAGCAGTGCGACTAGTACCGGGGAGCTGTTTTTT. It specifies CASSATSTGELFF.

The genes are TRBV28 and TRBJ2-1; TRBD2 is a possible D gene (5 bases). Germline CDR1 is MDHEN and CDR2 is SYDVKM. V shed 8 bases and J shed 9 bases, with 23 bases lying between them. The CDR3 is made up of 15 amino acids. CDR3 protein: CASRPSLGGVGEQFF. In DNA, the CDR3 is TGTGCCAGCCGCCCCTCACTAGGAGGAGTGGGTGAGCAGTTCTTC. Complete variable domain (other parts from reference TRBV28 and TRBJ2-1): DVKVTQSSRYLVKRTGEKVFLECVQDMDHENMFWYRQDPGLGLRLIYFSYDVKMKEKGDIPEGYSVSREKKERFSLILESASTNQTSMYLCASRPSLGGVGEQFFGPGTRLTVL.

The chain has TRBV15 and TRBJ2-1; 9 nucleotides align to TRBD1. The CDR3 contains 15 residues. The germline V gene encodes CDR1 LNHNV and CDR2 YYDKDF (reference sequence). The junction had 6 bases not matched to a gene; V was cut back by 5 bases and J by 4 bases. The CDR3 protein is CATSSRDREYNEQFF. The CDR3 DNA reads as TGTGCCACCAGCTCGCGGGACAGGGAATACAATGAGCAGTTCTTC.

The chain recombines TRBV15 with TRBJ1-2; 8 bases align to TRBD1. V shed 8 bases and J 5 bases; nucleotides not matched to a gene: 16. The CDR3 length is 16 residues. Germline V gene sequence: CDR1 LNHNV, CDR2 YYDKDF (reference sequence). CDR3 protein: CATRPRGTGGEYGYTF. The CDR3 region has the DNA TGTGCCACCCGACCTCGCGGGACAGGAGGAGAGTATGGCTACACCTTC.

This rearrangement joins TRBV18 to TRBJ2-7; 7 bases align to TRBD1. V was clipped by 2 bases and J by 2 bases; unmatched bases: 3. The CDR3 has 14 amino acids. From germline, CDR1 is KGHSH and CDR2 LQKENI. The CDR3 region has the DNA TGTGCCAGCTCACCATCAGGACAGGCCTACGAGCAGTACTTC. Protein: CASSPSGQAYEQYF.

The chain recombines TRBV7-9 with TRBJ2-1; TRBD2 aligns across 9 bases. Trimming removed 4 bases from V and 4 bases from J; junction bases left unmatched: 5. The CDR3 loop spans 15 amino acids. CDR1 and CDR2 (germline): SEHNR, FQNEAQ (reference sequence). CDR3 protein: CASSWGLAVYNEQFF. DNA for the CDR3: TGTGCCAGCAGCTGGGGACTAGCTGTTTACAATGAGCAGTTCTTC.